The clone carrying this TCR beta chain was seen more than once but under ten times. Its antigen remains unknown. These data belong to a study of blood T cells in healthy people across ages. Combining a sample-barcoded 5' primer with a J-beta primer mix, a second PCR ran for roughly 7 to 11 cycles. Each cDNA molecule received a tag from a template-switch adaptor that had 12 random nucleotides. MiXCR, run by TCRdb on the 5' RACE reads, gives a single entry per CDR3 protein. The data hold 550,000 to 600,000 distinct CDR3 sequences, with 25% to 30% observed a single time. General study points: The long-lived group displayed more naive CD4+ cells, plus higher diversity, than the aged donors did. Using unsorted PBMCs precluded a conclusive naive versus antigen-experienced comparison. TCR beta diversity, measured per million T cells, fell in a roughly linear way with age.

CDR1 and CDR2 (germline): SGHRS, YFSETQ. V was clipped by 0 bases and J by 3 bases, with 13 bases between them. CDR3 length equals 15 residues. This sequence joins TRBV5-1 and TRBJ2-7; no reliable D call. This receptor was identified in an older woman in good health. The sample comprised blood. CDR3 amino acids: CASSLESGTYYEQYF. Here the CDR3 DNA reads TGCGCCAGCAGCTTGGAGTCAGGAACTTACTACGAGCAGTACTTC.